This T cell receptor (beta chain) is from a study of CD8 T cells in ankylosing spondylitis. Notes on the study in general: Within ankylosing spondylitis blood, a TCR beta motif made up of roughly eight highly homologous variants appeared to be characteristic. Past studies reported some motif variants in reactive arthritis synovial fluid and blood.

Details on this clonotype: Its specificity is not known.

Looked up from germline, CDR1 is MNHEY and CDR2 is SVGEGT. The CDR3 length is 14 residues. V shed 6 bases and J 4 bases; nucleotides not matched to a gene: 6. MiXCR, run by TCRdb on the 5' RACE reads, gives a single entry per CDR3 protein. The sample yields about 540,000 distinct CDR3 sequences, about 13% seen once. The source is a male donor with ankylosing spondylitis. The V call is TRBV6-2 or TRBV6-3, the J call TRBJ1-2; 9 positions match TRBD1. The source material was blood, either unsorted or a sorted T cell fraction (not recorded which). CDR3 in DNA: TGTGCCAGCAGACTACAGGGGGCTACCTATGGCTACACCTTC. Its protein is CASRLQGATYGYTF.